This T cell receptor beta chain was recovered during a study of pediatric ulcerative colitis. Study results and caveats: Clonal expansions reduced rectal repertoire diversity in acute severe colitis. Blood-rectal clonal overlap within each person was significantly higher in ulcerative colitis patients than controls. A couple of rectal CDR3 clonotypes occurred in all ulcerative colitis patients. Rectal pinch biopsies may have included blood-derived T cells, especially in patients with overt colitis.

Comment on this clone: The antigen is not known.

This CDR3 contains 16 residues. With 1 base removed from V and 5 bases from J, the gap between germline ends came to 14 bases. The V gene's germline CDR1 is SGHDN and CDR2 FVKESK. TCRdb keeps only in-frame clones here, not all; method: immunoSEQ multiplex PCR. The sample yields some 43,000 clones, under 80% seen once. Rectal tissue came from one to two pinch biopsies taken at colonoscopy. The chain is built from TRBV14 and TRBJ2-2, with a possible D match to TRBD1 (6 bases). Material for sequencing was gut tissue. The receptor was isolated from a girl aged 5-17 years with moderate ulcerative colitis. CDR3 sequence (DNA): TGTGCCAGCAGCCAAGTATGGGGGCGAGGGACCGGGGAGCTGTTTTTT. Its protein is CASSQVWGRGTGELFF.